The clone carrying this T cell receptor beta chain was counted a single time. Method: immunoSEQ multiplex PCR; TCRdb's copy keeps in-frame clones and lacks some. This table holds 110,000 to 150,000 clones, around 73% found once. The data originate from a study of blood T cell repertoires in COVID-19. Germline V gene lookup returns CDR1 SGHNT and CDR2 YYREEE (reference sequence). J lost 4 bases, V lost 1 base, and 9 bases had no gene match. The CDR3 is 16 residues long. This study enrolled people aged roughly 18 to 90 from 24 US geographic areas. This TCR was recovered from a woman in her fifties or sixties who had recovered from COVID-19. V is TRBV5-4 and J is TRBJ1-1, with TRBD1 identical over 8 bases. The specimen sequenced was PBMCs or T cells enriched from blood (not recorded which). CDR3 in amino acids: CASSLSAGQGFTEAFF. The CDR3 region has the DNA TGTGCCAGCAGCTTGTCCGCAGGACAGGGTTTCACTGAAGCTTTCTTT.